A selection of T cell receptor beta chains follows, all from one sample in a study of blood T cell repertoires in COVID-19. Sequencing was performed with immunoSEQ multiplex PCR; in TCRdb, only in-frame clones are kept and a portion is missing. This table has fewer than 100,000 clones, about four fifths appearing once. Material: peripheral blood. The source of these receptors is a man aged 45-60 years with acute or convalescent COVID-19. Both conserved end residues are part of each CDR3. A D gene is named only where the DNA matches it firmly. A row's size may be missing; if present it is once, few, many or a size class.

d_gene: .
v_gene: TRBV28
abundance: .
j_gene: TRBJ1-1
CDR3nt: TGTGCCAGCAGTTTAGGACAGCCCTGGGCTGAAGCTTTCTTT
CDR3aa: CASSLGQPWAEAFF

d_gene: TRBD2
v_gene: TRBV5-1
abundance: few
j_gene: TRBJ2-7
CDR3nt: TGCGCCAGCAGCTTTGGCGGGAGGACCTACGAGCAGTACTTC
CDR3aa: CASSFGGRTYEQYF

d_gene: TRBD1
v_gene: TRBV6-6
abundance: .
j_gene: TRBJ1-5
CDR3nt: TGTGCCAGCAGACCGGGACAGGGGGAACAGCCCCAGCATTTT
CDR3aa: CASRPGQGEQPQHF

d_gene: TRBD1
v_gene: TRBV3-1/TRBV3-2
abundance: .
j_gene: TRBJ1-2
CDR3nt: TGTGCCAGCAGTCTCCGACAGGGCGGTGGCTATGGCTACACCTTC
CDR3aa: CASSLRQGGGYGYTF

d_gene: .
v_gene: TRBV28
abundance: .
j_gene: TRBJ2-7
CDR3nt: TGTGCCAGCAGTCCGCAAGCACCCATCTCCTACGAGCAGTACTTC
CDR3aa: CASSPQAPISYEQYF

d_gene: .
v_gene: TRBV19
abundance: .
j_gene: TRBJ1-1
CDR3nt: TGTGCCAGTAGTCAGGCCCGGATCACTGAAGCTTTCTTT
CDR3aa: CASSQARITEAFF

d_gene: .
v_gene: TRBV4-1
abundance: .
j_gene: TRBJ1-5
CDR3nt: TGCGCCAGCAGCCCCAGTGGGCCCGGGGGTCAGCCCCAGCATTTT
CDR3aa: CASSPSGPGGQPQHF

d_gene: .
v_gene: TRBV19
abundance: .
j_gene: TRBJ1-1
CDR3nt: TGTGCCAGTAGTATTAACCTTGGGGGCCGTTTCATACCAAACACTGAAGCTTTCTTT
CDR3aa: CASSINLGGRFIPNTEAFF

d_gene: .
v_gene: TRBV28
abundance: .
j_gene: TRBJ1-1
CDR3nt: TGTGCCAGCAGTTTATCTGCAGGGTTGAACACTGAAGCTTTCTTT
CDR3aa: CASSLSAGLNTEAFF

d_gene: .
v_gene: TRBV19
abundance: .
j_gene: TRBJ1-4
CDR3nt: TGTGCCAGTAGGGCCTACAGGGTTGAAAAACTGTTTTTT
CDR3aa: CASRAYRVEKLFF

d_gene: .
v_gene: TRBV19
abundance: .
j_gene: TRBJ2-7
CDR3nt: TGTGCCAGTAGTATAGGTGGAGCAGACTCCTACGAGCAGTACTTC
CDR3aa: CASSIGGADSYEQYF

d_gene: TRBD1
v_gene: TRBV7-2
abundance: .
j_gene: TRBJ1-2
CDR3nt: TGTGCCAGCAGCCGGTGGGGGACAGGACGCTATGGCTACACCTTC
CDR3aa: CASSRWGTGRYGYTF

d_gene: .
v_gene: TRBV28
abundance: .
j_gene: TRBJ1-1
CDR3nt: TGTGCCAGCAGGCCTGGGGGACACCCGATGAACACTGAAGCTTTCTTT
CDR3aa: CASRPGGHPMNTEAFF

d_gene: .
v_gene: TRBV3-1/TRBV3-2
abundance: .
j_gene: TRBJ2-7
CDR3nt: TGTGCCAGCAGCCAAAGAGTTGGACAGACTTCCGAGCAGTACTTC
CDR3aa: CASSQRVGQTSEQYF

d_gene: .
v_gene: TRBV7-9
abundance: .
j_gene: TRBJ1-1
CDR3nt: TGTGCCAGCAGCCCCTACAGTGACACTGAAGCTTTCTTT
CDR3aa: CASSPYSDTEAFF

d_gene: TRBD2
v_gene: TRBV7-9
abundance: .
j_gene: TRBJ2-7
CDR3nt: TGTGCCAGCACCCCGGGACTAGCGGGAGACGAGCAGTACTTC
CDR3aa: CASTPGLAGDEQYF

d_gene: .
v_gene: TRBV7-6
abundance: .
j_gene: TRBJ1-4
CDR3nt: TGTGCCAGCAGCTTAGCGGGGGGGGCGAAAAAACTGTTTTTT
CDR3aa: CASSLAGGAKKLFF

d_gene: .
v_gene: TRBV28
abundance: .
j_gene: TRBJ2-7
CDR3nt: TGTGCCAGCAGTCTCAGGGTGGGCGAGCAGTACTTC
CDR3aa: CASSLRVGEQYF

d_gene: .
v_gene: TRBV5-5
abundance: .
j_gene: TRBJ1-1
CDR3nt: TGTGCCAGCAGCTTGTACAGCACTGAAGCTTTCTTT
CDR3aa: CASSLYSTEAFF

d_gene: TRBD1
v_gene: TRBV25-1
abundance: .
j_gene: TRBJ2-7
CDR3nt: TGTGCCAGCAGTGATTCCAAACCGGGACAGCGAACCTACGAGCAGTACTTC
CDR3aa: CASSDSKPGQRTYEQYF

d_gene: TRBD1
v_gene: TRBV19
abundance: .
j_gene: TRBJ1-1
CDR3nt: TGTGCCAGTAGTATTGGGGACAGGGAGGCTGAAGCTTTCTTT
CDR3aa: CASSIGDREAEAFF

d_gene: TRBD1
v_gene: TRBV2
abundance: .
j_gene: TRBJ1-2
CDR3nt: TGTGCCAGCAGATTCGGGACAGACTATGGCTACACCTTC
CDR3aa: CASRFGTDYGYTF

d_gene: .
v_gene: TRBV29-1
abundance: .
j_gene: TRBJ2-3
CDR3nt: TGCAGCGTTGAGAACGGGGGAGATACGCAGTATTTT
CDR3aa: CSVENGGDTQYF

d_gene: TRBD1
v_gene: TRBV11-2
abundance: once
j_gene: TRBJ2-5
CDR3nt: TGTGCCAGCAGCGCCTCCCAGGGGGCTGAGACCCAGTACTTC
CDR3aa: CASSASQGAETQYF

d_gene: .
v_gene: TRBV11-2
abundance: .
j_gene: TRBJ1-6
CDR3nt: TGTGCCAGCAGCTTATCGGTCCGAGGAACCTATAATTCACCCCTCCACTTT
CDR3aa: CASSLSVRGTYNSPLHF

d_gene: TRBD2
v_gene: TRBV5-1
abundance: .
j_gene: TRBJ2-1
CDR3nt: TGCGCCAGCAGCGCTTCTAGCGGGGCCTACAATGAGCAGTTCTTC
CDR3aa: CASSASSGAYNEQFF

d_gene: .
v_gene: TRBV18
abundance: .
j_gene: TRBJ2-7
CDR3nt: TGTGCCAGCTCACCGGAGGGGCGTCCCTACGAGCAGTACTTC
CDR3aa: CASSPEGRPYEQYF

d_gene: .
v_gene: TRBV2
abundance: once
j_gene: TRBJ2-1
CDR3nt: TGTGCCAGCAGTGAAGGTGGCGGATACAATGAGCAGTTCTTC
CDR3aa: CASSEGGGYNEQFF

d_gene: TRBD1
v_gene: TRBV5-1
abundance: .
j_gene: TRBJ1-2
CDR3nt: TGCGCCAGCAGTTCCGGGACAGGGGAACGCTACACCTTC
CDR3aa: CASSSGTGERYTF

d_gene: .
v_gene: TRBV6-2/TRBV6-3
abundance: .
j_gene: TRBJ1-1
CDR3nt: TGTGCCAGCAGTTCCCAGGAGAACACTGAAGCTTTCTTT
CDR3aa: CASSSQENTEAFF

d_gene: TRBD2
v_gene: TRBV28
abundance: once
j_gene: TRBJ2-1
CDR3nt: TGTGCCAGCAGAACCCCCCGGACTAGCGGGAGGGCCTACAATGAGCAGTTCTTC
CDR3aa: CASRTPRTSGRAYNEQFF

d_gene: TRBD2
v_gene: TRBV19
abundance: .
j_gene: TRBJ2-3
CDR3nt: TGTGCCAGTAGTATCAGACTAGCAGCTCCTCGTTTGTTTCAGTATTTT
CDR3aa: CASSIRLAAPRLFQYF

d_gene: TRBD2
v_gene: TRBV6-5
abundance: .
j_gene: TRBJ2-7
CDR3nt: TGTGCCAGCGCGCAATTAAAGCGGGGCTACGAGCAGTACTTC
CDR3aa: CASAQLKRGYEQYF

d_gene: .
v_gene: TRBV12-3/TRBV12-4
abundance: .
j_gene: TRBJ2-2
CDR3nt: TGTGCCAGCAGCTCCCAGGGTACCGGGGAGCTGTTTTTT
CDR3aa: CASSSQGTGELFF

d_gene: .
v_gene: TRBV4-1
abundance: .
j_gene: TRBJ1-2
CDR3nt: TGCGCCAGCAGCCAAGACCCAAGCCCGAGAGCTAACTATGGCTACACCTTC
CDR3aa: CASSQDPSPRANYGYTF

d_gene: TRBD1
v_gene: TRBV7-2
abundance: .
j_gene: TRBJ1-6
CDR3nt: TGTGCCAGCAGCCCCGCGACAGGGTATGGGAATTCACCCCTCCACTTT
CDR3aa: CASSPATGYGNSPLHF

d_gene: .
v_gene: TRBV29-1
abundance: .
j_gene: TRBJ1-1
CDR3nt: TGCAGCGTATTCCCGGACTCCTCGTTGGGGGCTTTCTTT
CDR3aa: CSVFPDSSLGAFF

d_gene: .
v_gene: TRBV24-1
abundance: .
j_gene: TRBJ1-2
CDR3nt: TGTGCCACCAGTGATCCCGTCGCTGGAGGGCAAGGCTACACCTTC
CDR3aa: CATSDPVAGGQGYTF

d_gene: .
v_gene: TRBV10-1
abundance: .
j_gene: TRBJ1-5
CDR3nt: TGCGCCAGACGGGACGGGACACCTAGCAATCAGCCCCAGCATTTT
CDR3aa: CARRDGTPSNQPQHF

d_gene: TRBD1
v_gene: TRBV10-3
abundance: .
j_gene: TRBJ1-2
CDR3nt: TGTGCCATCAGCCCCGGGACAGGGGGCGGACAGGGCTATGGCTACACCTTC
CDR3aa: CAISPGTGGGQGYGYTF

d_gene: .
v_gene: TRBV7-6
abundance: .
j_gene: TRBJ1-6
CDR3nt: TGTGCCAGCAGATTAGATCAGGGAAACTCACCCCTCCACTTT
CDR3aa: CASRLDQGNSPLHF

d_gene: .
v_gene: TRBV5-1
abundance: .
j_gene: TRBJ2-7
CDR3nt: TGCGCCAGCAGCTTGGCCTCTCCAGGCAGGGGTGCCTACGAGCAGTACTTC
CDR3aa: CASSLASPGRGAYEQYF

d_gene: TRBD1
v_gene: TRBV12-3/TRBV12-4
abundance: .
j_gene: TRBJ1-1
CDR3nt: TGTGCCAGCAGTACAGGGGTAACTGAAGCTTTCTTT
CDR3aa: CASSTGVTEAFF

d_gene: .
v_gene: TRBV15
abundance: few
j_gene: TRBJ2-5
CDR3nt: TGTGCCACCAGCACCCGCGGGGGCCGTGAGACCCAGTACTTC
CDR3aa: CATSTRGGRETQYF

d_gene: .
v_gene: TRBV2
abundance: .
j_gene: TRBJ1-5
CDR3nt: TGTGCCAGCAGTGAACAGTCTGCCCCCCATCAGCCCCAGCATTTT
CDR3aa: CASSEQSAPHQPQHF

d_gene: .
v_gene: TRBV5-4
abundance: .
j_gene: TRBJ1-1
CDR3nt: TGTGCCAGCAGCAATCAGAAGAACACTGAAGCTTTCTTT
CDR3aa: CASSNQKNTEAFF

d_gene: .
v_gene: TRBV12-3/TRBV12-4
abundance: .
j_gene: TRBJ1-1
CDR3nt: TGTGCCAGCAGTCCCCCGGGCGCGGGTGAAGCTTTCTTT
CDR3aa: CASSPPGAGEAFF

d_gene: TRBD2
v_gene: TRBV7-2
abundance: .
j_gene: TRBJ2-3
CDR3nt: TGTGCCAGCAGCTTATTGCCTAGCGGGAGTAAGGATACGCAGTATTTT
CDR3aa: CASSLLPSGSKDTQYF

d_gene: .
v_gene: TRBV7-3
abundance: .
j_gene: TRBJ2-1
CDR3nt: TGTGCCAGCAGCAAAGAGCGGCAACCTTACAATGAGCAGTTCTTC
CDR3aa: CASSKERQPYNEQFF

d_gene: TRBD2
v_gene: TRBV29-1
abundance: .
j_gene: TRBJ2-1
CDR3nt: TGCAGCGCCAGGACTAGTCGTCACTCCTACAATGAGCAGTTCTTC
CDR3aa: CSARTSRHSYNEQFF

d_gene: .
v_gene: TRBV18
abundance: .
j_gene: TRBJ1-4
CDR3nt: TGTGCCAGCTCAACCGAGGATGAAAAACTGTTTTTT
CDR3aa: CASSTEDEKLFF

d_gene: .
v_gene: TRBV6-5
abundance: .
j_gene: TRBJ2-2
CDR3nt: TGTGCCGGAAGGGATTTGGGGGGAAGCACCGGGGAGCTGTTTTTT
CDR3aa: CAGRDLGGSTGELFF

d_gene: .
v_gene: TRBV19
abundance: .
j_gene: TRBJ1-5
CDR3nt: TGTGCCAGTAGTATAGGTCACAGGGTGAGCAATCAGCCCCAGCATTTT
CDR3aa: CASSIGHRVSNQPQHF

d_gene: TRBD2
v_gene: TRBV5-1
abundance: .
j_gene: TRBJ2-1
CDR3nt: TGCGCCAGCAGCTTGGCTTCGGTAGTACTAGCGGGAGGAGGTGAGCAGTTCTTC
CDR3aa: CASSLASVVLAGGGEQFF

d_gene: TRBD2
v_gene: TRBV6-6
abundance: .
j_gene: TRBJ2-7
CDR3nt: TGTGCCAGCAGTCCCACGGGAGGGCCTTCGTACGAGCAGTACTTC
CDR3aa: CASSPTGGPSYEQYF

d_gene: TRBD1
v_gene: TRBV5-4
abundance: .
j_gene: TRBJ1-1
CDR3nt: TGTGCCAGCAGCTTAGACAGGGGGAACACTGAAGCTTTCTTT
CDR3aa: CASSLDRGNTEAFF

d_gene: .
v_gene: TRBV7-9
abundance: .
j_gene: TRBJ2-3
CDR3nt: TGTGCCAGCAGCTTTTCAGGGGCGGCAGATACGCAGTATTTT
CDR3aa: CASSFSGAADTQYF